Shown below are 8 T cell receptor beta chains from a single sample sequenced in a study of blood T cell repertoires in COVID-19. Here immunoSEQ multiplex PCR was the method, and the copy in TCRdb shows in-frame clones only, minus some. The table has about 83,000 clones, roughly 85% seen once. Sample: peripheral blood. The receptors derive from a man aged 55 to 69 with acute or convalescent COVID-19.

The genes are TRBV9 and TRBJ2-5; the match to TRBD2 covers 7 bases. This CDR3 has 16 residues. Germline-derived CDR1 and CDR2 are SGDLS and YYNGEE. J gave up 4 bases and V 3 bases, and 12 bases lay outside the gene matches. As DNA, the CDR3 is TGTGCCAGCAGCGCTGGGGGGGGTCCGTTAGGAGAGACCCAGTACTTC. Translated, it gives CASSAGGGPLGETQYF.

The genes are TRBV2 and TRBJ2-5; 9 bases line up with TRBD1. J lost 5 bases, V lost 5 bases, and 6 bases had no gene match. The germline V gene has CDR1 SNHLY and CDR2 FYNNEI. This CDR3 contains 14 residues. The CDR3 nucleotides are TGTGCCAGCAGTTCCGGGACAGGGAGGGAGACCCAGTACTTC. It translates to CASSSGTGRETQYF.

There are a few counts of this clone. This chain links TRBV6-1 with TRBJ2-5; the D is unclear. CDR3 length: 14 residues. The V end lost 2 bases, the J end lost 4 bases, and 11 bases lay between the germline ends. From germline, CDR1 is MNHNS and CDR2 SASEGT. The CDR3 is CASSENDLRETQYF. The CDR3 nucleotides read TGTGCCAGCAGTGAAAACGACTTGAGAGAGACCCAGTACTTC.

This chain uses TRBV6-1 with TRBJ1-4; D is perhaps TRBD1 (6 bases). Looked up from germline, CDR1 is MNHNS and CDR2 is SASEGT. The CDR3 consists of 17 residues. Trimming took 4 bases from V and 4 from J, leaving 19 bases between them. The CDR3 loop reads CASSGPRTDFNNEKLFF. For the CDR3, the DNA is TGTGCCAGCAGTGGGCCGCGGACAGATTTCAATAATGAAAAACTGTTTTTT.

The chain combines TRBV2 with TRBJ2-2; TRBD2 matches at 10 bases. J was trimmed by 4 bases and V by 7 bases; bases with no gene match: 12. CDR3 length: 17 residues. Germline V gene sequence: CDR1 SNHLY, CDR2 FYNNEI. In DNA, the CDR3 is TGTGCCAGCATTCCTAATAGCGGGGGGTTTGGCACCGGGGAGCTGTTTTTT. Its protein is CASIPNSGGFGTGELFF.

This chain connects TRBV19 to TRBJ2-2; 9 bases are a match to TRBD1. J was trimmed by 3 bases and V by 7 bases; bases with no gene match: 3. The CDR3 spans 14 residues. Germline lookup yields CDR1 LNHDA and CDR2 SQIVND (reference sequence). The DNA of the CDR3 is TGTGCCAGTATTAGACAGGGGGACACCGGGGAGCTGTTTTTT. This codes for CASIRQGDTGELFF.

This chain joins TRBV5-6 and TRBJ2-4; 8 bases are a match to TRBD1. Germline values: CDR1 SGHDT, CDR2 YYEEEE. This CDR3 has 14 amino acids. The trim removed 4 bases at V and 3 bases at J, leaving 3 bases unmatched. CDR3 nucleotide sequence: TGTGCCAGCAGCCCCGGGACAGGCAAAAACATTCAGTACTTC. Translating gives CASSPGTGKNIQYF.

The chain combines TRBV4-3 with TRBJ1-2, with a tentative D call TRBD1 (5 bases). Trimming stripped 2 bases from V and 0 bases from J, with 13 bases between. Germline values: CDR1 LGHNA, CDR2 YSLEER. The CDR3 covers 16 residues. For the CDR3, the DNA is TGCGCCAGCAGCCAAAATCTGGGGGGTGCTAACTATGGCTACACCTTC. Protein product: CASSQNLGGANYGYTF.